Listed below are T cell receptor beta chains from one sample, sequenced in a study of T cell responses to AZD1222 COVID-19 vaccine. Clones were read by immunoSEQ multiplex PCR, and TCRdb kept only the in-frame ones, dropping some. The sample lists about 84,000 clones, roughly 87% seen once, with roughly 1.6% in the top ten. Sample: peripheral blood, taken on day 0 of AZD1222 vaccination. The receptor set was obtained from an adult in good health. Both conserved end residues are part of each CDR3. D genes are given only for firm matches. A clone size is listed for some rows: how often the clone was seen (once, few, many), or a class if it is expanded.

j_call clone_size v_call d_call cdr3_aa cdr3_nt
TRBJ2-2 once TRBV9 TRBD2 CASSVFREGTGELFF TGTGCCAGCAGCGTATTCCGGGAGGGCACCGGGGAGCTGTTTTTT
TRBJ2-4 - TRBV29-1 - CSVEIVSGRRAKNIQYF TGCAGCGTTGAAATAGTATCGGGTAGAAGGGCCAAAAACATTCAGTACTTC
TRBJ2-7 - TRBV10-1 - CASSDRPYEQYF TGCGCCAGCAGCGACAGGCCCTACGAGCAGTACTTC
TRBJ1-1 - TRBV6-5 TRBD1 CASSYRPGQGNTEAFF TGTGCCAGCAGTTACCGACCGGGACAGGGGAACACTGAAGCTTTCTTT
TRBJ2-5 - TRBV4-1 - CASSQDEETQYF TGCGCCAGCAGCCAAGATGAGGAGACCCAGTACTTC
TRBJ2-2 - TRBV19 TRBD1 CASRHTGDPGELFF TGTGCCAGCCGACACACAGGGGATCCCGGGGAGCTGTTTTTT
TRBJ2-1 - TRBV7-3 TRBD1 CASSLGQGNEQFF TGTGCCAGCAGTTTGGGACAGGGAAACGAGCAGTTCTTC
TRBJ1-2 - TRBV6-1 - CASSEDPGEGYTF TGTGCCAGCAGTGAAGACCCGGGGGAAGGCTACACCTTC
TRBJ2-7 - TRBV3-1/TRBV3-2 - CASSQGVGEFYEQYF TGTGCCAGCAGCCAAGGGGTCGGGGAATTCTACGAGCAGTACTTC
TRBJ2-1 - TRBV18 - CASSPATGALANEQFF TGTGCCAGCTCACCTGCCACGGGGGCCTTAGCCAATGAGCAGTTCTTC
TRBJ1-1 once TRBV10-3 - CAISERTNWAFF TGTGCCATCAGTGAGAGAACCAACTGGGCTTTCTTT
TRBJ1-1 - TRBV5-6 TRBD1 CASRGDRGLPSLAFF TGTGCCAGCAGGGGGGACAGGGGGCTCCCATCTCTGGCTTTCTTT
TRBJ1-1 - TRBV7-9 - CASSSPGRVNTEAFF TGTGCCAGCAGCTCCCCGGGCAGGGTGAACACTGAAGCTTTCTTT
TRBJ1-6 - TRBV10-3 - CAISESGRTNSPLHF TGTGCCATCAGTGAGTCGGGGAGGACTAATTCACCCCTCCACTTT
TRBJ2-2 - TRBV27 - CASTPGLPVGELFF TGTGCCAGCACACCGGGACTCCCCGTCGGGGAGCTGTTTTTT
TRBJ1-1 - TRBV19 - CASSVTGWDTEAFF TGTGCCAGTAGTGTCACAGGCTGGGACACTGAAGCTTTCTTT
TRBJ1-5 - TRBV12-3/TRBV12-4 - CASRASGQPQHF TGTGCCAGCAGGGCAAGTGGTCAGCCCCAGCATTTT
TRBJ1-6 - TRBV5-1 TRBD1 CASSRWTGDNSPLHF TGCGCCAGCAGCCGGTGGACAGGGGATAATTCACCCCTCCACTTT
TRBJ2-3 - TRBV7-8 - CASSSRGGSDTQYF TGTGCCAGCAGCTCCCGGGGAGGCTCAGATACGCAGTATTTT
TRBJ1-2 - TRBV7-2 TRBD1 CASSLWRDRGTGGYTF TGTGCCAGCAGCTTATGGAGGGACAGGGGGACGGGCGGCTACACCTTC
TRBJ2-3 - TRBV7-9 TRBD2 CASSQGLADTDTQYF TGTGCCAGCAGCCAGGGACTAGCGGACACAGATACGCAGTATTTT
TRBJ2-2 - TRBV6-6 - CASSYLVPDTGELFF TGTGCCAGCAGTTACCTAGTTCCCGACACCGGGGAGCTGTTTTTT
TRBJ2-2 - TRBV30 - CAWTPDSVGGELFF TGTGCCTGGACTCCGGACAGTGTCGGCGGGGAGCTGTTTTTT
TRBJ2-3 - TRBV6-5 TRBD1 CASSLTGLTDTQYF TGTGCCAGCAGCCTGACAGGGCTCACAGATACGCAGTATTTT
TRBJ1-3 - TRBV19 - CASRSSSGNTIYF TGTGCCAGTAGGTCGAGTTCTGGAAACACCATATATTTT
TRBJ1-2 - TRBV12-3/TRBV12-4 - CASYGNYGYTF TGTGCCAGCTATGGAAACTATGGCTACACCTTC
TRBJ1-4 - TRBV12-5 - CASGQDMGGEKLFF TGTGCTAGTGGACAAGACATGGGCGGAGAAAAACTGTTTTTT
TRBJ1-2 once TRBV27 - CASSSIDRSGYGYTF TGTGCCAGCAGTTCAATCGACAGATCTGGATATGGCTACACCTTC
TRBJ1-5 - TRBV30 - CAWGAGNQPQHF TGTGCCTGGGGAGCAGGCAATCAGCCCCAGCATTTT
TRBJ1-2 - TRBV27 - CASSSGSGVGYTF TGTGCCAGCAGCTCGGGGTCAGGGGTTGGCTACACCTTC
TRBJ2-1 - TRBV7-2 TRBD2 CASSLGPGAGKHNEQFF TGTGCCAGCAGCTTGGGGCCCGGAGCGGGAAAGCACAATGAGCAGTTCTTC
TRBJ1-2 - TRBV9 TRBD1 CASSERGLGYGYTF TGTGCCAGCAGCGAGAGGGGGCTCGGCTATGGCTACACCTTC
TRBJ1-1 many TRBV6-6 - CASSDRRGRTFF TGTGCCAGCAGCGATCGTCGCGGCCGGACTTTCTTT
TRBJ2-7 - TRBV14 - CASSQDRGVAVQYF TGTGCCAGCAGCCAAGACAGGGGAGTGGCGGTGCAGTACTTC
TRBJ2-2 - TRBV9 TRBD2 CASSVGLAVNTGELFF TGTGCCAGCAGCGTAGGCCTAGCGGTGAACACCGGGGAGCTGTTTTTT
TRBJ1-3 - TRBV11-3 - CASSRLQGTDGNTIYF TGTGCCAGCAGCCGGCTACAGGGTACAGATGGAAACACCATATATTTT
TRBJ2-5 - TRBV19 - CASSIGTVGSGKETQYF TGTGCCAGTAGTATTGGGACAGTTGGTAGCGGGAAAGAGACCCAGTACTTC
TRBJ2-1 once TRBV3-1/TRBV3-2 - CASSKTGGGTYNEQFF TGTGCCAGCAGCAAGACAGGTGGCGGGACCTACAATGAGCAGTTCTTC
TRBJ2-2 - TRBV2 TRBD1 CAGATGRVAGELFF TGTGCCGGAGCGACAGGGCGGGTGGCCGGGGAGCTGTTTTTT
TRBJ2-3 - TRBV4-2 TRBD1 CASSRAAGGATDTQYF TGTGCCAGCAGCCGAGCTGCAGGGGGCGCAACAGATACGCAGTATTTT
TRBJ2-1 - TRBV7-3 - CASSPNAGSSYNEQFF TGTGCCAGCAGCCCCAATGCGGGCAGCTCCTACAATGAGCAGTTCTTC
TRBJ1-2 - TRBV7-8 - CASSIEGRRGYTF TGTGCCAGCAGTATTGAGGGACGGCGGGGCTACACCTTC
TRBJ1-2 - TRBV7-9 TRBD1 CASRGQGDGYTF TGTGCCAGCAGAGGACAGGGCGATGGCTACACCTTC
TRBJ1-2 - TRBV2 TRBD1 CASMGDSYGYTF TGTGCCAGCATGGGGGACAGCTATGGCTACACCTTC
TRBJ1-1 - TRBV18 TRBD1 CASSPTGGNTEAFF TGTGCCAGCTCTCCGACAGGGGGAAACACTGAAGCTTTCTTT
TRBJ1-5 - TRBV3-1/TRBV3-2 - CASSLLNQPQHF TGTGCCAGCAGCCTTCTCAATCAGCCCCAGCATTTT
TRBJ1-2 - TRBV12-3/TRBV12-4 TRBD1 CASRDRAERSYTF TGTGCCAGCAGGGACAGGGCCGAAAGAAGCTACACCTTC
TRBJ2-2 - TRBV3-1/TRBV3-2 TRBD2 CASSRAGVSTGELFF TGTGCCAGCAGCCGTGCGGGAGTGTCCACCGGGGAGCTGTTTTTT
TRBJ2-7 - TRBV30 - CAWSVLPKVNEQYF TGTGCCTGGAGTGTACTGCCCAAGGTCAACGAGCAGTACTTC
TRBJ1-1 once TRBV29-1 TRBD1 CSVDSGTGGNTEAFF TGCAGCGTTGATTCAGGGACAGGGGGGAACACTGAAGCTTTCTTT